The 7 T cell receptor beta chains listed next were all sequenced from one sample in a study of PD-1 blockade in classical Hodgkin lymphoma. Only in-frame clones appear in the TCRdb table, and some are missing; sequencing was by immunoSEQ multiplex PCR. The data contain about 23,000 clones, roughly two thirds of them singletons. All the patients suffered relapse after autologous stem cell transplantation, and brentuximab vedotin exposure differed. The starting material was peripheral blood mononuclear cells (PBMCs), obtained at baseline. The origin of the receptors is a human donor with classical Hodgkin lymphoma.

V is TRBV19 and J is TRBJ1-1; tentatively, D is TRBD1 (6 bases). The CDR3 spans 15 residues. The germline gives CDR1 LNHDA, CDR2 SQIVND (reference sequence). Trimming left V 7 bases short and J 4 bases short, with 19 bases between. DNA of the CDR3: TGTGCCAGTAATTCTCCAGGGGAGGGAGGCACTGAAGCTTTCTTT. This encodes CASNSPGEGGTEAFF.

This chain joins TRBV19 and TRBJ2-3, with 7 bases matching TRBD2. The CDR3 spans 11 residues. J lost 6 bases, V lost 10 bases, and 4 bases had no gene match. Germline assignment: CDR1 LNHDA and CDR2 SQIVND (reference sequence). Here the CDR3 DNA reads TGTGCCACGACCGGGAGGGATACGCAGTATTTT. Amino acid sequence: CATTGRDTQYF.

Only a few counts were recorded for this clone. The J gene is TRBJ1-4, the V gene TRBV29-1; no firm D call. Trimming stripped 7 bases from V and 7 bases from J, with 13 bases between. Per the germline V gene, CDR1 is SQVTM and CDR2 is ANQGSEA. This CDR3 contains 12 residues. The CDR3 region is CSARFSVEKLFF. Written as DNA, the CDR3 is TGCAGCGCCCGTTTTTCGGTTGAAAAACTGTTTTTT. Using reference TRBV29-1 and TRBJ1-4 for the parts outside the CDR3, the full variable domain is SAVISQKPSRDICQRGTSLTIQCQVDSQVTMMFWYRQQPGQSLTLIATANQGSEATYESGFVIDKFPISRPNLTFSTLTVSNMSPEDSSIYLCSARFSVEKLFFGSGTQLSVL.

This chain connects TRBV2 to TRBJ1-4, with no clear D. The CDR3 covers 14 residues. In germline, CDR1 is SNHLY, CDR2 FYNNEI. V was clipped by 8 bases and J by 0 bases, with 10 bases between them. In DNA form, the CDR3 reads TGTGCCAGCCGGGGTTACGCAACTAATGAAAAACTGTTTTTT. As protein: CASRGYATNEKLFF.

The chain joins TRBV4-1 to TRBJ1-6, with 8 bases matching TRBD1. Looked up from germline, CDR1 is MGHRA and CDR2 is YSYEKL. The junction had 9 bases not matched to a gene; V was cut back by 1 base and J by 7 bases. The CDR3 has 17 amino acids. This CDR3 reads CASSQAPGTGLNSPLHF. As DNA, the CDR3 is TGCGCCAGCAGCCAAGCCCCTGGGACAGGCTTAAATTCACCCCTCCACTTT.

The J gene is TRBJ2-1, the V gene TRBV2; 13 bases line up with TRBD2. The CDR3 is 13 amino acids. V dropped 8 bases and J dropped 5; count of bases not matched to a gene: 0. Germline CDR1 and CDR2: SNHLY and FYNNEI. The CDR3 sequence: CASGTSGDNEQFF. The CDR3 region has the DNA TGTGCCAGCGGGACTAGCGGGGACAATGAGCAGTTCTTC.

The chain recombines TRBV6-5 with TRBJ2-5, with D perhaps matching TRBD1 (6 bases). Trimming pared 6 bases from V and 3 bases from J, leaving 11 bases between. Per the germline V gene, CDR1 is MNHEY and CDR2 is SVGAGI. CDR3 length: 13 residues. DNA for the CDR3: TGTGCCAGCAGCGACAGGCCCAAAGAGACCCAGTACTTC. This codes for CASSDRPKETQYF.